These 27 T cell receptor beta chains were all obtained from the same sample, sequenced in a study of identical twins (dated by TCRdb to the mid-2010s). The library was obtained by 5' RACE. The sequencing machine was an Illumina HiSeq 2000. Starting from the raw public reads, TCRdb applied fastp trimming at Q25, assembled clones with MiXCR and retained in-frame beta chains. For every CDR3 protein sequence, its rows merge into one entry that carries the most common genes and DNA. Recorded for this sample are 600,000 to 800,000 distinct CDR3 sequences; around 21% of them occurred a single time. The ten largest clonotypes hold roughly 4.3% of the sample. This sample also appeared in a second study, on T cells expressing NK-cell markers.

The sequencing input was PBMCs. These receptors all come from a woman between 18 and 30 years old in good health.

This clonotype was counted only a few times. The V call is TRBV25-1, the J call TRBJ1-3; maybe TRBD1 (5 bases). The CDR3 extends over 16 amino acids. Trimming removed 5 bases at V and 8 bases at J, with 22 bases between. Germline CDR1 MGHDK, CDR2 SYGVNS. This CDR3 is CASSPNLEGTRHTIYF. The CDR3 DNA follows: TGTGCCAGCAGTCCAAACCTTGAGGGGACTAGGCACACCATATATTTT.

The sample holds many counts of this clonotype. The chain uses TRBV5-5 and TRBJ2-1; D is unresolved. CDR3 length equals 15 residues. The germline V and J ends were trimmed by 4 bases and 4 bases, with 15 bases remaining between them. Germline assignment: CDR1 SGHKS and CDR2 YYEKEE (reference sequence). The CDR3 region has the DNA TGTGCCAGCAGCCACCCTCTGGGCAAATACAATGAGCAGTTCTTC. It codes for CASSHPLGKYNEQFF.

This clonotype was seen at least ten times. V and J are TRBV18 and TRBJ1-5; 7 nucleotides agree with TRBD1. V lost 6 bases and J lost 11; bases outside the gene matches: 16. Looked up from germline, CDR1 is KGHSH and CDR2 is LQKENI. This CDR3 has 15 amino acids. The CDR3 DNA is TGTGCCAGCTCCCGCGAGAGGGGATCACAGGGGTCCCAGCATTTT. Protein product: CASSRERGSQGSQHF.

The V call is TRBV12-3 or TRBV12-4, the J call TRBJ2-2; the D gene could be TRBD1 or TRBD2 (5 bases each). With 7 bases removed from V and 10 bases from J, the gap between germline ends came to 16 bases. This CDR3 comprises 13 residues. The chain's CDR3 is CASTGPLTTELFF. DNA for the CDR3: TGTGCCAGCACGGGACCCCTCACTACGGAGCTGTTTTTT.

This chain joins TRBV20-1 and TRBJ2-1; D unclear. The CDR3 runs to 14 residues. Per the germline V gene, CDR1 is DFQATT and CDR2 is SNEGSKA (reference sequence). V gave up 3 bases and J gave up 7 bases, with 16 bases separating them. This CDR3 reads CSARPRAKTNEQFF. The CDR3 nucleotides are TGCAGTGCTAGGCCCCGGGCCAAGACAAATGAGCAGTTCTTC.

This clonotype showed up many times. This rearrangement joins TRBV7-2 to TRBJ2-1, with TRBD2 identical over 7 bases. The CDR3 is 15 residues long. The germline V gene encodes CDR1 SGHTA and CDR2 FQGNSA. The V gene end was trimmed by 1 base and the J gene end by 4 bases; junction bases not matched to a gene: 4. CDR3 loop: CASSLDKGGYNEQFF. CDR3 coding DNA: TGTGCCAGCAGCTTAGATAAGGGAGGGTACAATGAGCAGTTCTTC. The full variable domain, its missing parts supplied by reference TRBV7-2 and TRBJ2-1, is GAGVSQSPSNKVTEKGKDVELRCDPISGHTALYWYRQSLGQGLEFLIYFQGNSAPDKSGLPSDRFSAERTGGSVSTLTIQRTQQEDSAVYLCASSLDKGGYNEQFFGPGTRLTVL.

As concerns this clonotype: A single base separates this from a much larger clone, so it may be a read error. This chain joins TRBV6-6 and TRBJ1-1, with D perhaps TRBD1 (6 bases). CDR1 and CDR2 (germline): MNHNY, SVGAGI (reference sequence). This CDR3 is built from 13 residues. The V and J ends lost 8 bases and 7 bases respectively, with 17 bases between them. DNA of the CDR3: TGTGCCAGCGGAAACACAGGGAGGTTTGAAGCTTTCTTT. It yields the protein CASGNTGRFEAFF.

This clonotype appeared a few times. CDR3 protein: CSANEGFTYNSPLHF. The CDR3, as DNA: TGCAGTGCTAATGAGGGGTTCACCTATAATTCACCCCTCCACTTT. This sequence joins TRBV20-1 and TRBJ1-6, with D perhaps matching TRBD1 (5 bases). The CDR3 totals 15 residues. V shed 4 bases and J shed 2 bases, with 12 bases lying between them. Germline V gene sequence: CDR1 DFQATT, CDR2 SNEGSKA (reference sequence).

V usage is TRBV29-1 and J usage is TRBJ2-1, with unresolved D. The CDR3 spans 12 residues. With 2 bases removed from V and 4 bases from J, the gap between germline ends came to 6 bases. Germline V lookup: CDR1 SQVTM, CDR2 ANQGSEA. This CDR3 is CSVERVYNEQFF. The CDR3 nucleotides read TGCAGCGTTGAAAGGGTATACAATGAGCAGTTCTTC.

The rearrangement joins TRBV20-1 to TRBJ1-1; possibly TRBD1 for D (6 bases). V lost 3 bases to trimming and J lost 6 bases, with 11 bases between them. This CDR3 is 12 amino acids long. The germline V gene has CDR1 DFQATT and CDR2 SNEGSKA (reference sequence). The CDR3 region has the DNA TGCAGTGCTAGGCGGGGGGGCTCTGAAGCTTTCTTT. This translates into CSARRGGSEAFF.

This clonotype appeared a few times. This sequence joins TRBV7-6 and TRBJ2-1; D is unclear. V shed 0 bases and J shed 4 bases, with 16 bases lying between them. The CDR3 has 17 amino acids. Germline V lookup: CDR1 SGHVS, CDR2 FNYEAQ. CDR3 protein: CASSLAPKGSRYNEQFF. CDR3 DNA: TGTGCCAGCAGCTTAGCGCCTAAAGGATCGAGATACAATGAGCAGTTCTTC.

This clonotype turned up a few times. The gene calls are TRBV5-1 and TRBJ2-7; 9 positions match TRBD1. The CDR3 sequence is 14 residues long. With 4 bases clipped from V and 5 bases from J, the junction kept 7 bases outside the gene matches. Germline V gene sequence: CDR1 SGHRS, CDR2 YFSETQ. CDR3 amino acids: CASSRDRVRDEQYF. The CDR3 region has the DNA TGCGCCAGCAGCCGGGACAGGGTCAGGGACGAGCAGTACTTC.

This clonotype was detected a few times. The V and J genes are TRBV5-1 and TRBJ2-5; unclear D gene. CDR3 length: 15 amino acids. Germline V gives CDR1 SGHRS, CDR2 YFSETQ. Trimming took 1 base from V and 3 from J, leaving 13 bases between them. CDR3 in DNA: TGCGCCAGCAGCTTGAGTCACAGAGAGGAAGAGACCCAGTACTTC. Translation gives CASSLSHREEETQYF.

The V call is TRBV7-9, the J call TRBJ2-7; a weak D match, TRBD2 (5 bases). The CDR3 extends over 15 amino acids. The V end was cut by 3 bases, the J end by 6 bases, with 18 bases between. CDR1 and CDR2 (germline): SEHNR, FQNEAQ (reference sequence). CDR3 in DNA: TGTGCCAGCAGCTTCCCCGAGAGTGGGAGAGGCGAGCAGTACTTC. Protein product: CASSFPESGRGEQYF.

The CDR3 nucleotides read TGTGCCAGCAGCTTCCGACTCCTTAATGAGCAGTTCTTC. Protein product: CASSFRLLNEQFF. This rearrangement joins TRBV7-2 to TRBJ2-1; no firm D call. V shed 3 bases and J shed 7 bases, with 10 bases lying between them. Germline CDR1 reads SGHTA; CDR2 reads FQGNSA. The CDR3 runs to 13 residues. The full variable domain, in which reference TRBV7-2 and TRBJ2-1 provide the parts outside the CDR3, is GAGVSQSPSNKVTEKGKDVELRCDPISGHTALYWYRQSLGQGLEFLIYFQGNSAPDKSGLPSDRFSAERTGGSVSTLTIQRTQQEDSAVYLCASSFRLLNEQFFGPGTRLTVL.

This clonotype has only a few counts. V and J are TRBV12-3 or TRBV12-4 and TRBJ1-1; D remains ambiguous. With 7 bases removed from V and 1 base from J, the gap between germline ends came to 16 bases. The CDR3 consists of 15 residues. The CDR3 bases are TGTGCCAGCACCCCAAGGTCTGTGTGGAACACTGAAGCTTTCTTT. Translated, it gives CASTPRSVWNTEAFF.

The sample holds many counts of this clonotype. The chain combines TRBV20-1 with TRBJ2-5; D is possibly TRBD1 or TRBD2 (7 bases each). The CDR3 is made up of 14 amino acids. Looked up from germline, CDR1 is DFQATT and CDR2 is SNEGSKA (reference sequence). V lost 5 bases and J lost 1, with 14 bases in between. The CDR3 bases are TGCAGTGCTGGGAGGGGGCTTGTCCAAGAGACCCAGTACTTC. Protein: CSAGRGLVQETQYF.

The chain links TRBV7-9 to TRBJ2-5; D possibly matches TRBD1 or TRBD2 (5 bases each). Trimming took 5 bases from V and 4 from J, leaving 20 bases between them. CDR1 is SEHNR, CDR2 FQNEAQ, per germline (reference sequence). The CDR3 consists of 16 residues. The DNA of the CDR3 is TGTGCCAGCAGCCTCCAGAGAGGGGCCGGTGTAGAGACCCAGTACTTC. Translated, it gives CASSLQRGAGVETQYF.

This chain links TRBV15 with TRBJ1-5; D uncertain. CDR1 is LNHNV, CDR2 YYDKDF, per germline (reference sequence). V dropped 0 bases and J dropped 1 base, with 7 bases sitting between them. The CDR3 covers 15 residues. The DNA for the CDR3 is TGTGCCACCAGCAGAGATAGAGGAAGCAATCAGCCCCAGCATTTT. It codes for CATSRDRGSNQPQHF.

The chain joins TRBV20-1 to TRBJ2-1; 8 bases are a match to TRBD1. Germline CDR1 is DFQATT and CDR2 is SNEGSKA (reference sequence). This CDR3 region has 14 residues. V dropped 4 bases and J dropped 4; count of bases not matched to a gene: 6. The CDR3 reads CSANSGTGYNEQFF. Here the CDR3 DNA reads TGCAGTGCTAATTCCGGGACAGGTTACAATGAGCAGTTCTTC.

This sequence joins TRBV5-1 and TRBJ2-5; possible D gene TRBD1, 7 bases. Germline V gene lookup returns CDR1 SGHRS and CDR2 YFSETQ. The V end was cut by 7 bases, the J end by 0 bases, with 25 bases between. This CDR3 spans 18 amino acids. CDR3 protein: CASSRGETRTGDQETQYF. The CDR3 nucleotides read TGCGCCAGCTCCAGGGGGGAGACCAGGACCGGGGACCAAGAGACCCAGTACTTC.

This clonotype came up a few times. The CDR3 DNA reads TGTGCCAGCAGCCCGGTGGGGGTAACAGAGACCCAGTACTTC. Protein product: CASSPVGVTETQYF. The V call is TRBV5-6, the J call TRBJ2-5, with D tentatively TRBD1 or TRBD2 (5 bases each). V lost 4 bases and J lost 4, with 14 bases in between. The germline V gene has CDR1 SGHDT and CDR2 YYEEEE. The CDR3 is made up of 14 amino acids.

This clonotype has more than one count but fewer than ten. The V and J genes are TRBV7-9 and TRBJ2-7; D is tentatively TRBD1 or TRBD2 (5 bases each). The CDR3 loop spans 14 amino acids. In germline, CDR1 is SEHNR, CDR2 FQNEAQ (reference sequence). V was shortened by 5 bases and J by 4 bases, with 15 bases between the two germline ends. As DNA, the CDR3 is TGTGCCAGCAGCCAGGGAGACGCTTCATACGAGCAGTACTTC. Its translation is CASSQGDASYEQYF.

This clonotype was seen a handful of times. Here the CDR3 reads CSAPDRVAKNIQYF. The CDR3 DNA sequence: TGCAGTGCCCCAGACAGGGTAGCCAAAAACATTCAGTACTTC. The chain carries TRBV20-1 and TRBJ2-4; 7 nucleotides match TRBD1. The germline V gene has CDR1 DFQATT and CDR2 SNEGSKA (reference sequence). The length of the CDR3 is 14 residues. Germline trimming cut 6 bases from V and 0 bases from J; bases unmatched to any gene: 5.

This rearrangement joins TRBV6-5 to TRBJ2-2; D unresolved. This CDR3 contains 16 residues. V was cut by 0 bases and J by 4 bases, with 12 bases left in between. The germline V gene has CDR1 MNHEY and CDR2 SVGAGI. Here the CDR3 DNA reads TGTGCCAGCAGTTACTCTGGCGGACGAGCCACCGGGGAGCTGTTTTTT. This codes for CASSYSGGRATGELFF.

DNA of the CDR3: TGTGCAAGTCGCTTCAGTAGGGTCGCGTACTTC. It is translated as CASRFSRVAYF. The chain joins TRBV12-2 to TRBJ2-7. TRBV12-2 is annotated as a pseudogene. CDR3 length: 11 residues.

The chain has TRBV12-3 or TRBV12-4 and TRBJ2-5; 7 positions agree with TRBD2. With 9 bases clipped from V and 9 bases from J, the junction kept 13 bases outside the gene matches. CDR3 length: 13 amino acids. The CDR3 here is CASRKGGSKAQYF. The CDR3 DNA reads as TGTGCCAGTAGAAAAGGCGGGAGTAAGGCCCAGTACTTC.